A single sample is the source of the 12 T cell receptor beta chains below, sequenced in a study of cytomegalovirus exposure and HLA in healthy donors. PCR primers comprised 60 Vbeta and 13 Jbeta primers. The repertoire was sequenced with immunoSEQ multiplex PCR; TCRdb's copy has only in-frame clones and lacks some. This listing includes tens of thousands of clones. The source material was PBMCs. The receptors here all came from a middle-aged man in good health and CMV-seronegative.

This chain links TRBV19 with TRBJ1-5; 8 nucleotides match TRBD1. CDR1 is LNHDA, CDR2 SQIVND, per germline (reference sequence). This CDR3 contains 16 residues. The junction had 7 bases not matched to a gene; V was cut back by 6 bases and J by 0 bases. Here the CDR3 reads CASRKQGDYSNQPQHF. The CDR3 DNA reads TGTGCCAGTAGGAAACAGGGGGATTATAGCAATCAGCCCCAGCATTTT.

This chain connects TRBV9 to TRBJ2-5; TRBD1 agrees at 9 bases. The DNA end lines up better with TRBJ2-7; the J call may be wrong. CDR3 length: 16 residues. Germline CDR1 SGDLS, CDR2 YYNGEE. CDR3 loop: CASSVATGGESYEQYF. CDR3 nucleotide sequence: TGTGCCAGCAGCGTAGCGACAGGGGGGGAATCCTACGAGCAGTACTTC.

V gene TRBV6-1 combines with J gene TRBJ1-2, with D tentatively TRBD1 (5 bases). Trimming removed 6 bases at V and 5 bases at J, with 19 bases between. The CDR3 length is 15 residues. Germline-derived CDR1 and CDR2 are MNHNS and SASEGT. The CDR3 loop is CASRTDMKGLYGYTF. CDR3 DNA: TGTGCCAGCAGGACGGACATGAAGGGGTTATATGGCTACACCTTC.

The J gene is TRBJ1-5, the V gene TRBV6-1; perhaps TRBD1 as D (6 bases). Germline V gives CDR1 MNHNS, CDR2 SASEGT. This CDR3 is built from 16 residues. Trimming stripped 2 bases from V and 5 bases from J, with 16 bases between. The CDR3 nucleotides read TGTGCCAGCAGTGAATATAAAGGGGGAAGGGATCAGCCCCAGCATTTT. This gives the protein CASSEYKGGRDQPQHF.

V gene TRBV30 combines with J gene TRBJ1-2; 7 bases are a match to TRBD1. The CDR3 is made up of 15 amino acids. With 3 bases clipped from V and 8 bases from J, the junction kept 15 bases outside the gene matches. Germline CDR1 reads GTSNPN; CDR2 reads SVGIG (reference sequence). CDR3 DNA sequence: TGTGCCTGGAGACTTCCCGGGACAGACAAGGGGGGCTACACCTTC. This codes for CAWRLPGTDKGGYTF.

This chain joins TRBV4-1 and TRBJ2-7, with 8 bases identical to TRBD1. CDR1 MGHRA and CDR2 YSYEKL come from the germline V gene. V trimming: 5 bases; J trimming: 5 bases; junction bases outside the gene matches: 8. The CDR3 sequence is 14 residues long. The CDR3 nucleotides are TGCGCCAGCAGCTTCCGCAGGGGGCTCGACGAGCAGTACTTC. Translating it yields CASSFRRGLDEQYF.

The chain joins TRBV7-3 to TRBJ2-5, with 9 bases aligning to TRBD2. CDR1 and CDR2 (germline): SGHTA, FQGTGA. This CDR3 is 15 amino acids long. The ends lost 0 bases at V and 5 bases at J; junction bases unmatched: 4. The chain's CDR3 is CASSLTAGGPETQYF. CDR3 bases: TGTGCCAGCAGCTTAACGGCGGGGGGGCCGGAGACCCAGTACTTC.

The chain uses TRBV19 and TRBJ1-2; tentatively, D is TRBD1 (6 bases). Per germline, CDR1 LNHDA and CDR2 SQIVND (reference sequence). V was pared by 2 bases and J by 6 bases, with 16 bases between. The CDR3 totals 15 residues. The CDR3 sequence: CASSITSGRGHGYTF. CDR3 DNA sequence: TGTGCCAGTAGTATAACCTCGGGCAGGGGCCATGGCTACACCTTC. The full variable domain, with the rest looked up from reference TRBV19 and TRBJ1-2, is DGGITQSPKYLFRKEGQNVTLSCEQNLNHDAMYWYRQDPGQGLRLIYYSQIVNDFQKGDIAEGYSVSREKKESFPLTVTSAQKNPTAFYLCASSITSGRGHGYTFGSGTRLTVV.

The chain joins TRBV6-5 to TRBJ1-1; tentative D call: TRBD1 (6 bases). Germline V gene data show CDR1 as MNHEY and CDR2 as SVGAGI. This CDR3 contains 13 residues. V shed 6 bases and J shed 1 base, with 9 bases lying between them. In DNA form, the CDR3 reads TGTGCCAGCAGGCCGGGACAGAACACTGAAGCTTTCTTT. It yields the protein CASRPGQNTEAFF.

This sequence joins TRBV5-1 and TRBJ2-1; D is perhaps TRBD2 (6 bases). The V gene lost 3 bases and the J gene lost 9 bases, with 13 bases spanning the gap. Germline CDR1 is SGHRS and CDR2 is YFSETQ. The CDR3 has 13 residues. In DNA form, the CDR3 reads TGCGCCAGCAGCTCAACTAGCAGAGGTGAGCAGTTCTTC. It specifies CASSSTSRGEQFF.

This clone is deemed medium-sized by its frequency. This sequence joins TRBV28 and TRBJ2-7; possibly TRBD1 for D (6 bases). CDR3 length equals 14 residues. Germline loops: CDR1 MDHEN, CDR2 SYDVKM. V lost 10 bases and J 0 bases, leaving 16 bases between the germline ends. The CDR3, as DNA: TGTGCCACTTCAAATCCGGACAGCTCCTACGAGCAGTACTTC. Residues: CATSNPDSSYEQYF.

J is TRBJ2-7 and V is TRBV4-1, with a weak D call TRBD2 (7 bases). Trimming took off 3 bases at V and 5 bases at J, with 11 bases between the two ends. The germline CDR1 and CDR2 sequences are MGHRA and YSYEKL. The CDR3 spans 13 residues. CDR3 protein: CASSHGGAHEQYF. The CDR3 coding sequence is TGCGCCAGCAGCCATGGGGGGGCCCACGAGCAGTACTTC.